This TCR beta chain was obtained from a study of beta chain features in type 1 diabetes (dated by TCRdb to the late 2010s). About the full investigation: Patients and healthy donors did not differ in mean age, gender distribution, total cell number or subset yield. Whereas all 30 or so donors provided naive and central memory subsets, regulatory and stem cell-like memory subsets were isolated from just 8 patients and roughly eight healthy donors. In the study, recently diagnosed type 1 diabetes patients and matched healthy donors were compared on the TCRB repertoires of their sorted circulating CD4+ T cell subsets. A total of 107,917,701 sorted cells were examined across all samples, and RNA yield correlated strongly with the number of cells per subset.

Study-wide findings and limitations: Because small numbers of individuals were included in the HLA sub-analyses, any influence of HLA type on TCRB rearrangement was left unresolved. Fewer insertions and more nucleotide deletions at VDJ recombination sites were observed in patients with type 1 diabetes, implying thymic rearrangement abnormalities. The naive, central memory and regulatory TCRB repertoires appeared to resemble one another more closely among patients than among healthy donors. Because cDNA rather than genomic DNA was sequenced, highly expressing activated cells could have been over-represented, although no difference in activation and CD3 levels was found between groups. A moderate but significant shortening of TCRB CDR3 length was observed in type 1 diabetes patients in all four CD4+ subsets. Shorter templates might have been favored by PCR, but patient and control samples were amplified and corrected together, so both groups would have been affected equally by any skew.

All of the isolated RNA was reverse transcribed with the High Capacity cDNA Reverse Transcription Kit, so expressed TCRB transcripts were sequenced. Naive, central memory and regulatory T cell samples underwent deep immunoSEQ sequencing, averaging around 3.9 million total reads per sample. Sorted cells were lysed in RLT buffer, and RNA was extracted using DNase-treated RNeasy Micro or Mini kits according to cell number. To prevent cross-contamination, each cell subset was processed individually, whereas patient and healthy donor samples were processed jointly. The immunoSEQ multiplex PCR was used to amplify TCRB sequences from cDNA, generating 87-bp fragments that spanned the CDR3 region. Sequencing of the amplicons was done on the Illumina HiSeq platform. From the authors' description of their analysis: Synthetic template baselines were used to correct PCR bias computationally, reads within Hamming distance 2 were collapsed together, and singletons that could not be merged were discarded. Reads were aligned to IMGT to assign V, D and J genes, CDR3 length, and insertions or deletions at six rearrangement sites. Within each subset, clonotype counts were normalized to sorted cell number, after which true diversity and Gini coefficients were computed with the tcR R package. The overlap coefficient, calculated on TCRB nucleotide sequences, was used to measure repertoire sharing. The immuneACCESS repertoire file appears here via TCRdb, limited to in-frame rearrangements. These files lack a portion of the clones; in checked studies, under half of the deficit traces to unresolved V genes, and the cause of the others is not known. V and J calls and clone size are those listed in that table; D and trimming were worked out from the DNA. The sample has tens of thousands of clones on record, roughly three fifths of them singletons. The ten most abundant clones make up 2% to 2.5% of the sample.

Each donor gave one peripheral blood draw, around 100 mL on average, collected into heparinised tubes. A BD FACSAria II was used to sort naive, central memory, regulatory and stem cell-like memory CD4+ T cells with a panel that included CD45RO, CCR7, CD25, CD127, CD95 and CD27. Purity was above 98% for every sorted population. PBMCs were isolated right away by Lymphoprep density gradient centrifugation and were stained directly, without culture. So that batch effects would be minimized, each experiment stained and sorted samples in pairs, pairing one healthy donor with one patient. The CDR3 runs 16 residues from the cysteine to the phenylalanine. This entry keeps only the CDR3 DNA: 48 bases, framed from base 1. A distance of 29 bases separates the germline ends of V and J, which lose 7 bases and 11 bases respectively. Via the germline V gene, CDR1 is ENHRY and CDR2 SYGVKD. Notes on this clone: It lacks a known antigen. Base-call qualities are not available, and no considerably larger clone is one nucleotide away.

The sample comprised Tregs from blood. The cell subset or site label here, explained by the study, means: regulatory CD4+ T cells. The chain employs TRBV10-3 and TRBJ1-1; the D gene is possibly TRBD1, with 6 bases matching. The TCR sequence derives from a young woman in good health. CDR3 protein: CAITRAGGAAGLGAFF. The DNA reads TGTGCCATCACCCGAGCGGGGGGGGCGGCAGGCTTGGGGGCTTTCTTT.